This T cell receptor (beta chain) came from a study of blood T cell repertoires in COVID-19. Across the study: Acute and convalescent COVID-19 samples came from the United States, Italy and Spain.

TCRdb keeps only in-frame clones here, not all; method: immunoSEQ multiplex PCR. The sample comprises 200,000 to 250,000 clones, 86% of which are singletons, and about 2% rests with the top ten. V lost 4 bases and J 1 base, leaving 4 bases between the germline ends. The germline V gene encodes CDR1 SGHRS and CDR2 YFSETQ. This CDR3 is built from 12 residues. This TCR derives from a man aged 30 to 39 who had recovered from COVID-19. The chain employs TRBV5-1 and TRBJ2-3; unclear D gene. Sequenced input: peripheral blood. The CDR3 protein is CASSPGTDTQYF. The CDR3 DNA reads TGCGCCAGCAGCCCCGGCACAGATACGCAGTATTTT.